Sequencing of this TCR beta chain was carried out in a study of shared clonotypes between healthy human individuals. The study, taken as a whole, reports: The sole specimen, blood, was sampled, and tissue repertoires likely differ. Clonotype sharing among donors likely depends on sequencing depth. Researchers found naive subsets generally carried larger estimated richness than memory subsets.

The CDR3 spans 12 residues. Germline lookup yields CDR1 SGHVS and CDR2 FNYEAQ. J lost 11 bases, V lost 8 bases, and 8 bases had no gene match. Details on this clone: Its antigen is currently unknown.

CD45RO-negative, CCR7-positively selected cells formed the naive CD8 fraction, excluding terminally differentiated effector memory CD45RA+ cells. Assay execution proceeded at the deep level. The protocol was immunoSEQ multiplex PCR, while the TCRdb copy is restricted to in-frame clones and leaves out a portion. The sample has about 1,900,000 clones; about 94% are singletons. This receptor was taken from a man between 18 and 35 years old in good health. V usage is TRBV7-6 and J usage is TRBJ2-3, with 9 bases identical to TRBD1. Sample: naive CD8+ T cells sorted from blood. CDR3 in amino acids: CASRQGDGGQYF. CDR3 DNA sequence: TGTGCCAGCCGACAGGGGGACGGGGGGCAGTATTTT.